Shown below are 14 T cell receptor beta chains from a single sample sequenced in a study of blood T cell repertoires in COVID-19. TCRdb's table, derived via immunoSEQ multiplex PCR, lists solely in-frame clones and lacks some. The table lists 200,000 or so clones, about 86% of them singletons, with 0.75% to 0.95% in the top ten. The sample taken for sequencing was peripheral blood. These receptors were obtained from a woman in her 70s with acute or convalescent COVID-19.

J is TRBJ2-2 and V is TRBV6-5; 7 bases are a match to TRBD2. Germline CDR1 and CDR2: MNHEY and SVGAGI. V trimming: 2 bases; J trimming: 4 bases; junction bases outside the gene matches: 7. The CDR3 is 16 amino acids. CDR3 amino acids: CASSYLSGGGTGELFF. Written as DNA, the CDR3 is TGTGCCAGCAGTTACCTATCGGGGGGTGGCACCGGGGAGCTGTTTTTT.

The J gene is TRBJ1-6, the V gene TRBV4-3; the D gene is possibly TRBD1 (6 bases). Germline lookup yields CDR1 LGHNA and CDR2 YSLEER. The CDR3 has 16 amino acids. Trimming removed 2 bases at V and 8 bases at J, with 16 bases between. CDR3 DNA: TGCGCCAGCAGCCAAACACTCGGGACAACCCATTCACCCCTCCACTTT. Translated: CASSQTLGTTHSPLHF.

The V call is TRBV19, the J call TRBJ1-1, with 7 bases lining up with TRBD1. Germline V gives CDR1 LNHDA, CDR2 SQIVND (reference sequence). The CDR3 is 11 amino acids. Trimming took 8 bases from V and 6 from J; bases not matched to a gene: 3. CDR3 sequence: CASLQGAEAFF. CDR3 nucleotide sequence: TGTGCCAGTCTCCAGGGGGCTGAAGCTTTCTTT.

The genes are TRBV7-2 and TRBJ2-7; 10 bases map to TRBD1. Trimming removed 5 bases from V and 7 bases from J; junction bases left unmatched: 11. The length of the CDR3 is 15 residues. CDR1 and CDR2 (germline): SGHTA, FQGNSA. The CDR3 region has the DNA TGTGCCAGCAGCCTTAATCAAGGGACAGGGGTGGAGCAGTACTTC. Its translation is CASSLNQGTGVEQYF. The variable domain in full, with the rest retrieved from reference TRBV7-2 and TRBJ2-7, is GAGVSQSPSNKVTEKGKDVELRCDPISGHTALYWYRQSLGQGLEFLIYFQGNSAPDKSGLPSDRFSAERTGGSVSTLTIQRTQQEDSAVYLCASSLNQGTGVEQYFGPGTRLTVT.

The V gene is TRBV18, the J gene TRBJ2-7, with a weak D call TRBD1 (5 bases). CDR1 KGHSH and CDR2 LQKENI come from the germline V gene. CDR3 length: 14 residues. V was pared by 4 bases and J by 2 bases, with 12 bases between. The CDR3 nucleotides read TGTGCCAGCTCACAGGGGCGCATCGCCTACGAGCAGTACTTC. Protein product: CASSQGRIAYEQYF.

The chain uses TRBV5-1 and TRBJ2-6, with TRBD1 identical over 8 bases. With 4 bases clipped from V and 2 bases from J, the junction kept 8 bases outside the gene matches. The CDR3 contains 17 residues. Per germline, CDR1 SGHRS and CDR2 YFSETQ. This chain's CDR3 is CASSPRQGPAGANVLTF. The CDR3 DNA follows: TGCGCCAGCAGCCCCCGACAGGGGCCCGCTGGGGCCAACGTCCTGACTTTC.

V gene TRBV14 combines with J gene TRBJ2-2, with TRBD2 matching 9 bases. CDR3 length equals 17 residues. Germline V CDR1 and CDR2: SGHDN, FVKESK. V gave up 0 bases and J gave up 4 bases; unmatched junction bases: 6. CDR3 nucleotide sequence: TGTGCCAGCAGCCAAGAGGGAGCGGGAGGCTTCACCGGGGAGCTGTTTTTT. Protein sequence: CASSQEGAGGFTGELFF.

This clone came up once. This chain connects TRBV10-1 to TRBJ2-7, with TRBD1 matching 10 bases. Germline values: CDR1 WNHNN, CDR2 SYGVQD (reference sequence). This CDR3 has 14 amino acids. J gave up 4 bases and V 4 bases, and 4 bases lay outside the gene matches. The CDR3 bases are TGCGCCAGCAGTGGACAGGGGGCTGAATACGAGCAGTACTTC. It codes for CASSGQGAEYEQYF.

This clone appeared once. The rearrangement joins TRBV29-1 to TRBJ2-7, with 7 bases lining up with TRBD1. CDR1 and CDR2 from the germline V gene are SQVTM and ANQGSEA. Unmatched junction bases numbered 6, after V lost 7 bases and J lost 3 bases. This CDR3 region has 12 residues. CDR3 amino acids: CSATRDSYEQYF. CDR3 nucleotide sequence: TGCAGCGCGACACGGGACAGCTACGAGCAGTACTTC.

The chain joins TRBV28 to TRBJ1-5, with TRBD1 matching 8 bases. CDR3 length equals 14 residues. Germline CDR1 is MDHEN and CDR2 is SYDVKM. J lost 6 bases, V lost 7 bases, and 8 bases had no gene match. For the CDR3, the DNA is TGTGCCAGCATCCCAGGGGGCGCGGGTCAGCCCCAGCATTTT. This encodes CASIPGGAGQPQHF.

V is TRBV20-1 and J is TRBJ1-5; D is ambiguous. The V end lost 3 bases, the J end lost 7 bases, and 16 bases lay between the germline ends. This CDR3 comprises 14 residues. Germline V gene sequence: CDR1 DFQATT, CDR2 SNEGSKA (reference sequence). The CDR3 nucleotides read TGCAGTGCTAGTGATCCGCTGGACTGGCAGCCCCAGCATTTT. It specifies CSASDPLDWQPQHF.

The chain couples TRBV11-2 to TRBJ2-3; 7 nucleotides agree with TRBD1. V shed 1 base, J shed 1 base, and the junction held 8 bases outside the gene matches. The length of the CDR3 is 17 residues. Per germline, CDR1 SGHAT and CDR2 FQNNGV. CDR3 sequence reads: CASSLGRQGLRTDTQYF. The CDR3 bases are TGTGCCAGCAGCTTAGGGCGACAGGGCCTTCGCACAGATACGCAGTATTTT.

The rearrangement uses TRBV2 and TRBJ1-4; TRBD1 aligns across 7 bases. The CDR3 is 18 residues long. Germline V gene data show CDR1 as SNHLY and CDR2 as FYNNEI. J lost 3 bases, V lost 2 bases, and 12 bases had no gene match. The CDR3 DNA reads TGTGCCAGCAGTGAACCTGGCAGGGGGTATACGGCTAATGAAAAACTGTTTTTT. Its protein is CASSEPGRGYTANEKLFF.

This clone showed up just once. In nucleotides, the CDR3 is TGTGCCAGCTCACCACCAATCCCAGGGGCACTCTCTGGAAACACCATATATTTT. It is translated as CASSPPIPGALSGNTIYF. The chain has TRBV18 and TRBJ1-3, with a possible D match to TRBD1 (6 bases). The germline CDR1 and CDR2 sequences are KGHSH and LQKENI. V was shortened by 0 bases and J by 0 bases, with 15 bases between the two germline ends. The length of the CDR3 is 18 residues.